The rows below give T cell receptor beta chains drawn from one sample of a study of shared T cell receptors in the human thymus. The assay was immunoSEQ multiplex PCR, and TCRdb's table has in-frame clones only and misses some. The data contain approximately 760,000 clones, 80% to 90% of them singletons. These sequences were also reported in another study, on human thymus T cells.

Sequencing was performed on thymocytes. Every receptor here comes from a girl under three years old with a congenital heart defect. Each CDR3 is given with its conserved first and last residue. Each record gives: J gene, V gene, clone size, D gene, CDR3 DNA, CDR3 protein. A D gene is named only where the DNA matches it firmly. Only part of the rows carry a size: once, few, many, or a class if the clone is expanded.

>TRBJ2-5|TRBV5-1|-|-
TGCGCCAGCAGCTTCGGGCAAAGAGGGGAGACCCAGTACTTC
CASSFGQRGETQYF
>TRBJ2-7|TRBV6-1|few|TRBD2
TGTGCCAGCAGTTTCAGCGGGGAGCCATACGAGCAGTACTTC
CASSFSGEPYEQYF
>TRBJ2-2|TRBV6-1|-|-
TGTGCCGGAGGGTGGCAGGGTAGTACCGGGGAGCTGTTTTTT
CAGGWQGSTGELFF
>TRBJ2-6|TRBV28|once|-
TGTGCCAGCAGTGGGCGACCTGGGGCCAACGTCCTGACTTTC
CASSGRPGANVLTF
>TRBJ2-3|TRBV2|few|TRBD1
TGTGCCAGCAGTAAGAAGCCCCTGGACGACAGGGTCAACACAGATACGCAGTATTTT
CASSKKPLDDRVNTDTQYF
>TRBJ1-2|TRBV19|-|-
TGTGCCAGTACCATGAAGGGGAATCCCTTCCCTTTTAACTATGGCTACACCTTC
CASTMKGNPFPFNYGYTF
>TRBJ1-1|TRBV10-3|-|-
TGTGCCATCAGTGAGTCGTTAGGCGGGGCGGACACTGAAGCTTTCTTT
CAISESLGGADTEAFF
>TRBJ1-2|TRBV19|-|-
TGTGCCAGTAGTTCGCGGGGGCACGTGAGTGGCTACACCTTC
CASSSRGHVSGYTF
>TRBJ1-2|TRBV20-1|-|-
TGCAGTGCTAGAGATTCTTATGGCTACACCTTC
CSARDSYGYTF
>TRBJ1-1|TRBV6-1|-|TRBD1
TGTGCCAGCAGTGAAGGGGACAGGGTGGGGGAACCTGAAGCTTTCTTT
CASSEGDRVGEPEAFF
>TRBJ1-5|TRBV6-5|-|TRBD1
TGTGCCAGCAGTTACGGGCCAGGGACAGATCAGCCCCAGCATTTT
CASSYGPGTDQPQHF
>TRBJ2-7|TRBV6-5|-|TRBD1
TGTGCCAGCAGTGCCTCACAGGGGTTGAGGGAGCAGTACTTC
CASSASQGLREQYF
>TRBJ2-7|TRBV27|-|TRBD2
TGTGCCACTCTGTCTAGCGGCTCCTACGAGCAGTACTTC
CATLSSGSYEQYF
>TRBJ1-2|TRBV6-5|-|TRBD1
TGTGCCAGCACCCCCGCGGGACAGGGCAACTATGGCTACACCTTC
CASTPAGQGNYGYTF
>TRBJ2-7|TRBV2|few|TRBD1
TGTGCCAACTCAGGGGGATTGAGCTCCTACGAGCAGTACTTC
CANSGGLSSYEQYF
>TRBJ2-5|TRBV7-9|-|TRBD1
TGTGCCAGCAGCTTACTTAGTGACAGGGGAGGAGAGACCCAGTACTTC
CASSLLSDRGGETQYF
>TRBJ2-2|TRBV19|few|-
TGTGCCAGTTCGTCGGGGATCGACACCGGGGAGCTGTTTTTT
CASSSGIDTGELFF
>TRBJ2-7|TRBV7-6|-|TRBD2
TGTGCCAGCAGCTTAGTTGCGGGGGACGAGCAGTACTTC
CASSLVAGDEQYF
>TRBJ1-4|TRBV14|-|TRBD1
TGTGCCAGCAGCCAAGAGACAGGGGAGGATTCAAAACTGTTTTTT
CASSQETGEDSKLFF
>TRBJ1-4|TRBV5-5|-|-
TGTGCCAGCAGCTTGGTGGGGGGTGTTGAAAAACTGTTTTTT
CASSLVGGVEKLFF
>TRBJ2-7|TRBV2|-|-
TGTGCCAGCAGTGCTGGCAGTGCCTACGAGCAGTACTTC
CASSAGSAYEQYF
>TRBJ2-7|TRBV18|few|-
TGTGCCAGCTCACCACCGGAGGCCCGCGGCTCCTACGAGCAGTACTTC
CASSPPEARGSYEQYF
>TRBJ1-1|TRBV18|-|TRBD1
TGTGCCAGCTCACCACAGAGACAGGGAGAGAACACTGAAGCTTTCTTT
CASSPQRQGENTEAFF
>TRBJ1-1|TRBV6-1|-|-
TGTGCCATCGGAGGGGGGGCCCTTGGGGATGAAGCTTTCTTT
CAIGGGALGDEAFF
>TRBJ2-7|TRBV28|few|-
TGTGCCAGCAGTTTAACCAGGGGTCGGGCAGTCATGGTTTCCTACGAGCAGTACTTC
CASSLTRGRAVMVSYEQYF
>TRBJ2-5|TRBV2|few|TRBD1
TGTGCCAGCAGTGAAGTGCTTGTGGTTGAGGGACAGGGGAATTTAGAGACCCAGTACTTC
CASSEVLVVEGQGNLETQYF
>TRBJ2-1|TRBV19|few|TRBD2
TGTGCCAGTAGTGCGGGAGGGAAGCGGGGGTCCTTCTACAATGAGCAGTTCTTC
CASSAGGKRGSFYNEQFF
>TRBJ1-2|TRBV28|-|TRBD1
TGTGCCAGCAGTTGGGGACAGGGGGCGTTCGGCTATGGCTACACCTTC
CASSWGQGAFGYGYTF
>TRBJ2-1|TRBV5-1|-|-
TGCGCCAGCAGCTGGCAGACAAAACGGAATGAGCAGTTCTTC
CASSWQTKRNEQFF
>TRBJ1-2|TRBV19|-|TRBD1
TGTGCCAGTAGTACCGGACAGGGAAGATTCTATGGCTACACCTTC
CASSTGQGRFYGYTF
>TRBJ1-2|TRBV15|-|-
TGTGCCACCAGCAGAGGGAAGGGGGGGGATGGCTACACCTTC
CATSRGKGGDGYTF
>TRBJ1-2|TRBV4-3|-|-
TGCGCCAGCAGCCCGGGAGGAAGGGGCTACACCTTC
CASSPGGRGYTF
>TRBJ2-7|TRBV6-5|-|-
TGTGCCAGCAGTCCGGACAGAGACGAGCAGTACTTC
CASSPDRDEQYF
>TRBJ1-1|TRBV27|few|-
TGTGCCAGCAGTTTCCGCCACAGGGAACGGATTGCAGGGACTGAAGCTTTCTTT
CASSFRHRERIAGTEAFF
>TRBJ1-5|TRBV9|-|-
TGTGCCAGCAGCCCGGGGTCCCATAGCAATCAGCCCCAGCATTTT
CASSPGSHSNQPQHF
>TRBJ2-3|TRBV5-1|-|-
TGCGCCAGCAGCTCGGCCGGGACTAGCACAGATACGCAGTATTTT
CASSSAGTSTDTQYF
>TRBJ1-5|TRBV19|-|TRBD1
TGTGCCAGTAGTATGGGGGACAGTGAGGTGCCGCACAGCAATCAGCCCCAGCATTTT
CASSMGDSEVPHSNQPQHF
>TRBJ2-1|TRBV27|-|TRBD2
TGTGCCAGCGGGATTAGCGGGGGGGGTGCTGAGCAGTTCTTC
CASGISGGGAEQFF
>TRBJ2-5|TRBV10-3|once|-
TGTGCCATCAGTGGGGTCAGGGTTGGGGAGACCCAGTACTTC
CAISGVRVGETQYF
>TRBJ2-5|TRBV2|-|TRBD2
TGTGCCAGCAGTGAAGAACTACGACTAGCGGACCTTCAAGAGACCCAGTACTTC
CASSEELRLADLQETQYF
>TRBJ1-2|TRBV28|-|-
TGTGCCAGCCGCGCTGGGGAGGACGGCTACACCTTC
CASRAGEDGYTF
>TRBJ1-2|TRBV6-5|-|-
TGTGCCAGCAGTGGGCGGACTGATGGCTACACCTTC
CASSGRTDGYTF
>TRBJ1-2|TRBV5-1|-|-
TGCGCCAGCAGCTGCCGCACCCTCAGTGATGGCTACACCTTC
CASSCRTLSDGYTF